These 28 T cell receptor beta chains share one sample of origin, sequenced in a study of shared clonotypes between healthy human individuals. The repertoire was sequenced with immunoSEQ multiplex PCR; TCRdb's copy has only in-frame clones and lacks some. The sample gives about half a million clones, 79% of which show up once; around 13% is in the top ten. The sample taken for sequencing was PBMCs. The source of these receptors is a woman aged 40 to 50 in good health. Some clones in this sample may be carry-over from other donors' samples.

This clone was seen only once. V is TRBV29-1 and J is TRBJ2-7; D is ambiguous. Germline-derived CDR1 and CDR2 are SQVTM and ANQGSEA. The CDR3 length is 13 residues. V lost 6 bases to trimming and J lost 0 bases, with 12 bases between them. CDR3 sequence (DNA): TGCAGCGTACCGGACGGGCTCTCCTACGAGCAGTACTTC. Amino acids: CSVPDGLSYEQYF.

This chain uses TRBV14 with TRBJ2-1, with 10 bases lining up with TRBD2. The CDR3 has 17 residues. The V and J ends lost 1 base and 4 bases, in that order; junction bases with no gene match: 7. Germline lookup yields CDR1 SGHDN and CDR2 FVKESK. CDR3 DNA: TGTGCCAGCAGCCAAGGGCTCAGCGGGAGGGCTTACAATGAGCAGTTCTTC. Amino acids: CASSQGLSGRAYNEQFF.

The chain employs TRBV27 and TRBJ1-2; a possible D gene is TRBD1 (6 bases). This CDR3 is built from 14 residues. Trimming cost V 6 bases and J 8 bases, with 19 bases left between them. Looked up from germline, CDR1 is MNHEY and CDR2 is SMNVEV (reference sequence). The CDR3 sequence is CASSPLVGAGGYTF. The CDR3 DNA reads as TGTGCCAGCAGCCCCCTTGTGGGGGCGGGGGGCTACACCTTC.

V usage is TRBV7-2 and J usage is TRBJ2-5; 12 positions agree with TRBD2. Germline V gene data show CDR1 as SGHTA and CDR2 as FQGNSA. The ends lost 5 bases at V and 5 bases at J; junction bases unmatched: 6. The CDR3 spans 15 residues. The DNA of the CDR3 is TGTGCCAGCAGCGGAAGACTAGCGGGGGTTGAGACCCAGTACTTC. This gives the protein CASSGRLAGVETQYF.

CDR3 sequence reads: CARTPSGGIYNEQFF. The CDR3 DNA follows: TGTGCCAGGACCCCCTCGGGCGGGATATACAATGAGCAGTTCTTC. The V call is TRBV5-3, the J call TRBJ2-1, with D maybe TRBD2 (6 bases). TRBV5-3 has ORF status, its function being uncertain. The ends were cut back, 8 bases at V and 4 bases at J, with 19 bases in the middle. This CDR3 comprises 15 residues.

The CDR3 coding sequence is TGCGCCAGCTCCTCCGGGACCAGCTCCTACGAGCAGTACTTC. Translation: CASSSGTSSYEQYF. The V call is TRBV10-2, the J call TRBJ2-7; the D gene could be TRBD1 or TRBD2 (5 bases each). This CDR3 region has 14 residues. In germline, CDR1 is WSHSY, CDR2 SAAADI. Trimming stripped 8 bases from V and 0 bases from J, with 14 bases between.

This clone appeared a single time. The rearrangement uses TRBV5-6 and TRBJ2-7, with D hard to call. The germline V and J ends were trimmed by 2 bases and 5 bases, with 2 bases remaining between them. Per the germline V gene, CDR1 is SGHDT and CDR2 is YYEEEE. CDR3 length: 10 residues. As DNA, the CDR3 is TGTGCCAGCAGCTTCGACGAGCAGTACTTC. Residues: CASSFDEQYF.

This chain links TRBV15 with TRBJ1-2; D not certain. The CDR3 sequence is 14 residues long. CDR1 is LNHNV, CDR2 YYDKDF, per germline (reference sequence). V was cut by 3 bases and J by 8 bases, with 16 bases left in between. In DNA, the CDR3 is TGTGCCACCAGCAGTTCATGGGGAAGGAGGGGCTACACCTTC. Translation: CATSSSWGRRGYTF. Using reference TRBV15 and TRBJ1-2 for the parts outside the CDR3, the full variable domain is DAMVIQNPRYQVTQFGKPVTLSCSQTLNHNVMYWYQQKSSQAPKLLFHYYDKDFNNEADTPDNFQSRRPNTSFCFLDIRSPGLGDTAMYLCATSSSWGRRGYTFGSGTRLTVV.

Points on this clone: Compared with germline, one end of the junction differs, possibly owing to a read error. The rearrangement joins TRBV6-6 to TRBJ2-5; TRBD1 matches at 10 bases. The end of the DNA fits TRBJ2-7 better, so the J call may be wrong. The length of the CDR3 is 15 residues. Germline CDR1 and CDR2: MNHNY and SVGAGI (reference sequence). CDR3 in DNA: TGTGCCAGCACTTACTCGAGGGACAGGGGACACGAGCAGTACTTC. Encoded protein: CASTYSRDRGHEQYF.

This clone was recorded only once. The V and J genes are TRBV28 and TRBJ1-5; D gene unclear. The CDR3 runs to 15 residues. The V gene's germline CDR1 is MDHEN and CDR2 SYDVKM. Trimming removed 3 bases at V and 0 bases at J, with 9 bases between. CDR3 nucleotide sequence: TGTGCCAGCAGTTTGTTGCAGAATAGCAATCAGCCCCAGCATTTT. Translated: CASSLLQNSNQPQHF.

A single count supports this clone. The genes are TRBV29-1 and TRBJ2-5; 10 positions match TRBD1. V lost 8 bases, J lost 4 bases, and 4 bases stayed unmatched. Germline V gene sequence: CDR1 SQVTM, CDR2 ANQGSEA. This CDR3 has 12 residues. The CDR3 here is CSPRDRGETQYF. DNA for the CDR3: TGCAGCCCTCGGGACAGGGGAGAGACCCAGTACTTC.

As to this clone: A much bigger clone sits one base away, suggesting this may be a read error. The J gene is TRBJ1-2, the V gene TRBV5-1, with D perhaps matching TRBD1 (6 bases). The CDR3 totals 15 residues. V lost 1 base and J lost 0, with 10 bases in between. Germline V lookup: CDR1 SGHRS, CDR2 YFSETQ. CDR3 DNA sequence: TGCGCCAGCAGCTTGCGAGGGGGATCTAACTATGGCTACACCTTC. Amino acid sequence: CASSLRGGSNYGYTF.

The V call is TRBV7-9, the J call TRBJ1-3; 7 bases agree with TRBD1. Germline lookup yields CDR1 SEHNR and CDR2 FQNEAQ (reference sequence). Trimming took 5 bases from V and 1 from J; bases not matched to a gene: 5. CDR3 length: 15 residues. CDR3 bases: TGTGCCAGCAGCAAAGGGGGCGAATCTGGAAACACCATATATTTT. Protein: CASSKGGESGNTIYF.

The CDR3 region is CASSQVSTDTQYF. The CDR3 DNA is TGTGCCAGCAGCCAAGTGAGCACAGATACGCAGTATTTT. The J gene is TRBJ2-3, the V gene TRBV4-2; D not certain. The CDR3 loop spans 13 amino acids. V was trimmed by 1 base and J by 0 bases, leaving 2 bases between them. Germline lookup yields CDR1 LGHNA and CDR2 YNFKEQ.

The V call is TRBV10-3, the J call TRBJ2-7; 9 bases are shared with TRBD2. The J segment lost 4 bases and the V segment lost 3 bases, leaving 1 base of the junction unmatched. Germline lookup yields CDR1 ENHRY and CDR2 SYGVKD. CDR3 length: 13 amino acids. In DNA form, the CDR3 reads TGTGCCATCAGTGAAGCGGGGGGATACGAGCAGTACTTC. Residues: CAISEAGGYEQYF.

The rearrangement joins TRBV27 to TRBJ1-1, with 8 bases fitting TRBD1. Germline V CDR1 and CDR2: MNHEY, SMNVEV (reference sequence). The length of the CDR3 is 12 residues. J gave up 6 bases and V 6 bases, and 3 bases lay outside the gene matches. CDR3 coding DNA: TGTGCCAGCAGCGGGACAGGCCCTGAAGCTTTCTTT. It encodes CASSGTGPEAFF.

The CDR3 loop reads CASSRGTMDEQFF. In nucleotides, the CDR3 is TGCGCCAGCAGCCGGGGGACTATGGATGAGCAGTTCTTC. This chain uses TRBV5-1 with TRBJ2-1; 7 bases line up with TRBD2. In germline, CDR1 is SGHRS, CDR2 YFSETQ. The CDR3 loop spans 13 amino acids. Trimming at V came to 4 bases and at J to 8 bases, leaving 6 bases not matched to a gene.

The chain joins TRBV30 to TRBJ1-4; D not certain. The CDR3 totals 13 residues. From germline, CDR1 is GTSNPN and CDR2 SVGIG (reference sequence). The V and J ends lost 2 bases and 4 bases respectively, with 8 bases between them. The CDR3 protein is CAWSKSDNEKLFF. DNA of the CDR3: TGTGCCTGGAGTAAATCAGATAATGAAAAACTGTTTTTT. Full variable domain (rest looked up from reference TRBV30 and TRBJ1-4): SQTIHQWPATLVQPVGSPLSLECTVEGTSNPNLYWYRQAAGRGLQLLFYSVGIGQISSEVPQNLSASRPQDRQFILSSKKLLLSDSGFYLCAWSKSDNEKLFFGSGTQLSVL.

The rearrangement uses TRBV9 and TRBJ2-2, with TRBD2 matching 7 bases. The CDR3 consists of 14 residues. Germline V gene data show CDR1 as SGDLS and CDR2 as YYNGEE. J was trimmed by 4 bases and V by 5 bases; bases with no gene match: 5. In nucleotides, the CDR3 is TGTGCCAGCAGAGAAACGGGGGGCACCGGGGAGCTGTTTTTT. It translates to CASRETGGTGELFF.

The chain is built from TRBV4-1 and TRBJ2-1; 10 bases map to TRBD2. Germline CDR1 is MGHRA and CDR2 is YSYEKL. V lost 4 bases, J lost 4 bases, and 7 bases stayed unmatched. The length of the CDR3 is 16 residues. The CDR3 is CASSPRLAGLYNEQFF. Written as DNA, the CDR3 is TGCGCCAGCAGCCCCCGACTAGCGGGCTTATACAATGAGCAGTTCTTC.

V is TRBV20-1 and J is TRBJ1-2, with 7 bases lining up with TRBD1. Germline V lookup: CDR1 DFQATT, CDR2 SNEGSKA (reference sequence). With V trimmed by 7 bases and J by 2 bases, 1 base remained unmatched. The CDR3 contains 11 residues. The CDR3 loop is CSGQGNYGYTF. The CDR3 bases are TGCAGTGGACAGGGAAACTATGGCTACACCTTC.

To note about this clone: Additional DNA sequences in this sample encode the identical CDR3. The CDR3 here is CASSLDAYEQYF. The CDR3 coding sequence is TGTGCCAGCAGCTTAGACGCCTACGAGCAGTACTTC. The chain recombines TRBV5-4 with TRBJ2-7; unclear D gene. The CDR3 extends over 12 amino acids. Trimming shortened V by 2 bases and J by 2 bases, and 5 bases separated the two germline ends. Germline V gives CDR1 SGHNT, CDR2 YYREEE (reference sequence).

The gene calls are TRBV6-5 and TRBJ2-5, with D perhaps TRBD1 (5 bases). TRBJ2-7 explains the end of the DNA better; the J call may be wrong. Germline lookup yields CDR1 MNHEY and CDR2 SVGAGI. There are 13 residues in the CDR3. As DNA, the CDR3 is TGTGCCAGCAGGCTCGACAGCTCCTACGAGCAGTACTTC. It encodes CASRLDSSYEQYF.

The chain joins TRBV7-9 to TRBJ1-2; D is ambiguous. With 8 bases removed from V and 0 bases from J, the gap between germline ends came to 7 bases. The germline V gene encodes CDR1 SEHNR and CDR2 FQNEAQ (reference sequence). This CDR3 is built from 12 residues. CDR3 in amino acids: CASGESNYGYTF. DNA of the CDR3: TGTGCCAGCGGCGAGTCTAACTATGGCTACACCTTC.

On this clone itself: This may be a read error: a much more frequent sequence differs by one nucleotide. This sample also contains other DNA sequences that code for the same CDR3. This chain connects TRBV9 to TRBJ2-7; TRBD2 matches at 10 bases. The CDR3 consists of 15 residues. CDR1 SGDLS and CDR2 YYNGEE come from the germline V gene. Losses at the gene ends were 0 bases for V and 7 bases for J; bases not matched to a gene: 7. The CDR3 region has the DNA TGTGCCAGCAGCGTAGAAGCGGGGGGGTTCGAAGAGCAGTACTTC. Amino acids: CASSVEAGGFEEQYF.

This chain links TRBV30 with TRBJ1-2, with D hard to call. In germline, CDR1 is GTSNPN, CDR2 SVGIG (reference sequence). CDR3 size: 13 residues. The germline V and J ends were trimmed by 3 bases and 5 bases, with 13 bases remaining between them. CDR3 nucleotides: TGTGCCTGGAGCCCCGGTGGAGGGTATGGCTACACCTTC. Protein: CAWSPGGGYGYTF.

V gene TRBV5-1 combines with J gene TRBJ2-3; 8 nucleotides line up with TRBD2. The CDR3 has 16 amino acids. Germline CDR1 SGHRS, CDR2 YFSETQ. V trimming: 0 bases; J trimming: 3 bases; junction bases outside the gene matches: 6. CDR3 loop: CASSLGLSGMTDTQYF. In DNA, the CDR3 is TGCGCCAGCAGCTTGGGCCTTAGCGGGATGACAGATACGCAGTATTTT.

Turning to this clone: Other DNA sequences in this sample translate to the same CDR3. The rearrangement uses TRBV15 and TRBJ2-7; a possible D gene is TRBD1 (6 bases). The CDR3 covers 14 residues. CDR1 is LNHNV and CDR2 is YYDKDF in the germline V gene (reference sequence). V lost 6 bases and J lost 0, with 12 bases in between. CDR3 DNA: TGTGCCACCAGTCGGACAGCAAGCTCCTACGAGCAGTACTTC. Translated, it gives CATSRTASSYEQYF.